This is a list of T cell receptor beta chains from one sample in a study of Ad26.COV2.S vaccination and SARS-CoV-2 variants. Profiling relied on immunoSEQ multiplex PCR, and the TCRdb table lists in-frame clones only, not all of them. This sample has a few hundred thousand clones, with 87% found just once. The specimen was peripheral blood, collected in a trial of Ad26.COV2.S vaccine versus placebo. The receptors come from a person between 18 and 60 years old who received the Ad26.COV2.S COVID-19 vaccine or a placebo. CDR3s include the opening cysteine and the closing phenylalanine or tryptophan. Each record gives: V gene, J gene, CDR3 protein.

>TRBV12-5|TRBJ1-1
CASGTSDRYEAFF
>TRBV29-1|TRBJ2-3
CSVDIRGDTQYF
>TRBV6-6|TRBJ2-7
CASSYSKDYEQYF
>TRBV11-2|TRBJ2-2
CASSLIRTGQGATGELFF
>TRBV10-3|TRBJ1-5
CAISESGGFSNQPQHF
>TRBV5-1|TRBJ2-7
CASSLDLAGRLPYEQYF
>TRBV25-1|TRBJ2-1
CASSHTDSSFSYNEQFF
>TRBV7-2|TRBJ1-4
CASRRTGGSYEKLFF
>TRBV2|TRBJ2-3
CASEAGLTDTQYF
>TRBV19|TRBJ1-1
CASIRGQGAEAFF
>TRBV19|TRBJ1-1
CASSTQGTDTSEAFF
>TRBV19|TRBJ1-1
CASSARRGDTEAFF
>TRBV5-6|TRBJ2-1
CASSLETVTYGLYNEQFF
>TRBV3-1/TRBV3-2|TRBJ1-1
CASSQGSTEAFF
>TRBV7-3|TRBJ2-5
CASSWGSGGRGETQYF
>TRBV19|TRBJ1-3
CASSADPGQGSRNTIYF
>TRBV5-4|TRBJ2-1
CAGQADRSYNEQFF
>TRBV9|TRBJ1-1
CASSPRGGGLNTEAFF
>TRBV19|TRBJ2-1
CASSIDSGSYNEQFF
>TRBV6-5|TRBJ1-5
CASSYYRGSNQPQHF
>TRBV10-3|TRBJ1-5
CATLSGDSNQPQHF
>TRBV19|TRBJ2-1
CASQSRTGVDEQFF
>TRBV11-2|TRBJ2-1
CASSLGGGGYNEQFF
>TRBV28|TRBJ1-4
CASSSPRGTSATNEKLFF
>TRBV6-5|TRBJ2-7
CASSSYAQYF
>TRBV5-1|TRBJ2-7
CASSSTWPEQYF
>TRBV7-8|TRBJ1-5
CASSLRPSTQPQHF
>TRBV5-6|TRBJ1-2
CASSLGSGSYGYTF
>TRBV2|TRBJ1-1
CASSELQQTNTEAFF
>TRBV19|TRBJ2-1
CASSIDRASEQFF
>TRBV4-1|TRBJ1-4
CASSQGQGARSNEKLFF
>TRBV11-3|TRBJ1-5
CASSLAYRNSNQPQHF
>TRBV19|TRBJ1-2
CASRRNGYTF
>TRBV7-2|TRBJ1-1
CASSLERGSVGAFF
>TRBV24-1|TRBJ2-1
CATSPRQPRGGNEQFF
>TRBV6-2/TRBV6-3|TRBJ2-1
CASSYSGFGFTGRSEQFF
>TRBV19|TRBJ2-5
CASSNSGRETQYF
>TRBV11-3|TRBJ2-2
CASSLSSAGGFGELFF
>TRBV4-2|TRBJ1-3
CASSQDDRGNTIYF
>TRBV5-4|TRBJ2-5
CASSLDQYETQYF
>TRBV11-2|TRBJ1-4
CASSRGQNWNEKLFF
>TRBV2|TRBJ2-7
CASSVGPYEQYF
>TRBV19|TRBJ1-1
CASNRPPGDTEAFF
>TRBV4-3|TRBJ2-7
CASSPAGGYSYEQYF